Listed below are T cell receptor beta chains from one sample, sequenced in a study of Ad26.COV2.S vaccination and SARS-CoV-2 variants. Method: immunoSEQ multiplex PCR; TCRdb's copy keeps in-frame clones and lacks some. The sample holds 300,000 to 350,000 clones; approximately 90% are singletons and the top ten take just under 5%. The sample in question was peripheral blood, obtained in a trial of Ad26.COV2.S vaccine versus placebo. The receptors originated from a person between 18 and 65 years old who received the Ad26.COV2.S COVID-19 vaccine or a placebo. Each CDR3 is given with its conserved first and last residue. The order of the fields is D gene, V gene, J gene, clone size, CDR3 DNA, CDR3 protein. A D gene is named only where the DNA matches it firmly. Size values are once, few and many counts, or a class for expanded clones, and some rows have none.

d_gene: -; v_gene: TRBV18; j_gene: TRBJ1-1; abundance: -; CDR3nt: TGTGCCAGCTCGGGGGGACAGAACACTGAAGCTTTCTTT; CDR3aa: CASSGGQNTEAFF
d_gene: -; v_gene: TRBV6-2/TRBV6-3; j_gene: TRBJ1-5; abundance: -; CDR3nt: TGTGCCAGCAGTTACCCGGTGGGGGGGGCGCACCGCAATCAGCCCCAGCATTTT; CDR3aa: CASSYPVGGAHRNQPQHF
d_gene: TRBD2; v_gene: TRBV9; j_gene: TRBJ2-5; abundance: -; CDR3nt: TGTGCCAGCAGCGACATAGCGGGACCTCAAGAGACCCAGTACTTC; CDR3aa: CASSDIAGPQETQYF
d_gene: -; v_gene: TRBV11-3; j_gene: TRBJ2-3; abundance: -; CDR3nt: TGTGCCAGCAGCTTAGGTGGTAGCTTTGATACGCAGTATTTT; CDR3aa: CASSLGGSFDTQYF
d_gene: -; v_gene: TRBV19; j_gene: TRBJ1-1; abundance: -; CDR3nt: TGTGCCAGTAGTATCAACAGGGCCACTGAAGCTTTCTTT; CDR3aa: CASSINRATEAFF
d_gene: TRBD2; v_gene: TRBV5-4; j_gene: TRBJ2-7; abundance: -; CDR3nt: TGTGCCAGCAGCTTGAAAGCGGGGGGCCTCCACGAGCAGTACTTC; CDR3aa: CASSLKAGGLHEQYF
d_gene: TRBD2; v_gene: TRBV5-1; j_gene: TRBJ2-2; abundance: -; CDR3nt: TGCGCCAGCAGCTTGGGGACTAGCGGGACGAACACCGGGGAGCTGTTTTTT; CDR3aa: CASSLGTSGTNTGELFF
d_gene: TRBD1; v_gene: TRBV28; j_gene: TRBJ1-5; abundance: -; CDR3nt: TGTGCCAGCAGAGGACAGGGGGAAAGAGAAAGCAATCAGCCCCAGCATTTT; CDR3aa: CASRGQGERESNQPQHF
d_gene: -; v_gene: TRBV19; j_gene: TRBJ2-5; abundance: -; CDR3nt: TGTGCCAGTAGTCACAGAGGCAGTAACCAAGAGACCCAGTACTTC; CDR3aa: CASSHRGSNQETQYF
d_gene: -; v_gene: TRBV5-5; j_gene: TRBJ1-5; abundance: -; CDR3nt: TGTGCCAGCAGCTCGCTACCTAATAGCAATCAGCCCCAGCATTTT; CDR3aa: CASSSLPNSNQPQHF
d_gene: TRBD2; v_gene: TRBV28; j_gene: TRBJ2-5; abundance: -; CDR3nt: TGTGCCAGCAGGGGAGGACTAGCGGGAGGGCCAGAGACCCAGTACTTC; CDR3aa: CASRGGLAGGPETQYF
d_gene: -; v_gene: TRBV28; j_gene: TRBJ2-2; abundance: -; CDR3nt: TGTGCCAGCAGTTTTCCGGGCAGCCAGAACACCGGGGAGCTGTTTTTT; CDR3aa: CASSFPGSQNTGELFF
d_gene: -; v_gene: TRBV3-1/TRBV3-2; j_gene: TRBJ1-2; abundance: -; CDR3nt: TGTGCCAGCAGCCAGGGCGGACTTCTCTATGGGGGCTACACCTTC; CDR3aa: CASSQGGLLYGGYTF
d_gene: TRBD1; v_gene: TRBV30; j_gene: TRBJ2-7; abundance: -; CDR3nt: TGTGCCTGGAGTTGGACAGGGGCGGCATACGAGCAGTACTTC; CDR3aa: CAWSWTGAAYEQYF
d_gene: -; v_gene: TRBV5-4; j_gene: TRBJ2-1; abundance: -; CDR3nt: TGTGCCAGCAGCCAGACAGCAAACTACAATGAGCAGTTCTTC; CDR3aa: CASSQTANYNEQFF
d_gene: -; v_gene: TRBV2; j_gene: TRBJ2-1; abundance: -; CDR3nt: TGTGCCAGCACCGGACAGGGAGGGCACAATGAGCAGTTCTTC; CDR3aa: CASTGQGGHNEQFF
d_gene: TRBD2; v_gene: TRBV20-1; j_gene: TRBJ2-1; abundance: -; CDR3nt: TGCAGTGCTAGTAGGCGGACTAGCGGGTACAATGAGCAGTTCTTC; CDR3aa: CSASRRTSGYNEQFF
d_gene: -; v_gene: TRBV19; j_gene: TRBJ2-3; abundance: once; CDR3nt: TGTGCCAGTAGTATAGTAGATACAGATACGCAGTATTTT; CDR3aa: CASSIVDTDTQYF
d_gene: TRBD1; v_gene: TRBV6-5; j_gene: TRBJ2-6; abundance: -; CDR3nt: TGTGCCAGCAGACCGCAGGGGGCTGGGGCCAACGTCCTGACTTTC; CDR3aa: CASRPQGAGANVLTF
d_gene: -; v_gene: TRBV2; j_gene: TRBJ2-2; abundance: -; CDR3nt: TGTGCCAGCAGTGACTTACAAAGGGACACCGGGGAGCTGTTTTTT; CDR3aa: CASSDLQRDTGELFF
d_gene: TRBD2; v_gene: TRBV2; j_gene: TRBJ2-5; abundance: -; CDR3nt: TGTGCCAGCAGTGCACTAGCGGGAGGAAGGGAGACCCAGTACTTC; CDR3aa: CASSALAGGRETQYF
d_gene: -; v_gene: TRBV13; j_gene: TRBJ1-1; abundance: -; CDR3nt: TGTGCCAGCAGCCCCGGGTGGGGGACTGAAGCTTTCTTT; CDR3aa: CASSPGWGTEAFF
d_gene: TRBD1; v_gene: TRBV7-9; j_gene: TRBJ2-7; abundance: -; CDR3nt: TGTGCCAGCAGCACTACCCGGACAGGAGTATACGAGCAGTACTTC; CDR3aa: CASSTTRTGVYEQYF
d_gene: -; v_gene: TRBV7-2; j_gene: TRBJ1-4; abundance: -; CDR3nt: TGTGCCAGCAGCCTCCAGGCCACGGCGGGAAAACTGTTTTTT; CDR3aa: CASSLQATAGKLFF
d_gene: -; v_gene: TRBV11-3; j_gene: TRBJ1-1; abundance: -; CDR3nt: TGTGCCAGCAGCTTAGACGCGGGGAACACTGAAGCTTTCTTT; CDR3aa: CASSLDAGNTEAFF